This paragraph covers one T cell receptor (beta chain) sequence. These data are taken from a study of shared clonotypes between healthy human individuals. Study details: The study used three CD4 naive, three CD4 memory, two CD8 naive and one CD8 memory plate per donor.

The CDR3 is 15 amino acids. Germline V gives CDR1 SGHTA, CDR2 FQGNSA. With 5 bases removed from V and 7 bases from J, the gap between germline ends came to 18 bases. The authors ran the assay at deep level. Sequencing was performed with immunoSEQ multiplex PCR; in TCRdb, only in-frame clones are kept and a portion is missing. Found here are roughly 2.6 million clones, more than 80% of them singletons; the top ten hold about 0.13%. The source of this sequence is a man aged 18 to 35 in good health. Specimen: naive CD4+ T cells sorted from blood. Indicated subset: CD45RA+ positively selected. V gene TRBV7-2 combines with J gene TRBJ2-1; D may be TRBD1 (6 bases). CDR3 protein: CASSLRGQIGNEQFF. CDR3 DNA: TGTGCCAGCAGCCTAAGGGGACAAATTGGGAATGAGCAGTTCTTC.